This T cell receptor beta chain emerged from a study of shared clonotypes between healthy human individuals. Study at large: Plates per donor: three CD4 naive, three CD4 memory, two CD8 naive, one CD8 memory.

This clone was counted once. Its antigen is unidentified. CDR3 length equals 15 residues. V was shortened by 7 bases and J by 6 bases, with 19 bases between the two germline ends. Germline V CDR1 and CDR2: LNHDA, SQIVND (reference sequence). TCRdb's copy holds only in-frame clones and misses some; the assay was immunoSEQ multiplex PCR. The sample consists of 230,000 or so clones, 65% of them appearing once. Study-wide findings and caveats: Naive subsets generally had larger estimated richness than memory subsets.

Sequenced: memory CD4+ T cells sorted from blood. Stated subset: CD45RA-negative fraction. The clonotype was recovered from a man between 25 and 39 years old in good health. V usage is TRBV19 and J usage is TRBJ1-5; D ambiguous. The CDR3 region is CASTLYGVLFQPQHF. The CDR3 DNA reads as TGTGCCAGTACCTTATACGGGGTTTTATTTCAGCCCCAGCATTTT.